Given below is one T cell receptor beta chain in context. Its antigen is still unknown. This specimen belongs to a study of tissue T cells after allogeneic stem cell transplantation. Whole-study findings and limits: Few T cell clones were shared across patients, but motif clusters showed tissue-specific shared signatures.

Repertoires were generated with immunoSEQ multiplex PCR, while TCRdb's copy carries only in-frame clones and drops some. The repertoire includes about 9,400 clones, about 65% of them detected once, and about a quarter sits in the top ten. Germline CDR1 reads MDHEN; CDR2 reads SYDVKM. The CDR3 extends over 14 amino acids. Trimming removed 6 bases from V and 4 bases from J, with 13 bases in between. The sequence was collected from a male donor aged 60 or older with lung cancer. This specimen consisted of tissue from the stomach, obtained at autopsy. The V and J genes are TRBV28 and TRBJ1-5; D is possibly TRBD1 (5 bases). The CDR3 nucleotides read TGTGCCAGCAGCCGCCTGGGGGGAAATCAGCCCCAGCATTTT. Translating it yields CASSRLGGNQPQHF.